These 5 T cell receptor beta chains originate from one sample sequenced in a study of T cells in Graves' hyperthyroidism and ophthalmopathy. TCR beta CDR3 sequences were amplified from RNA transcripts. In the first-round RT-PCR of the TCR CDR3, the HTBI primer set was used. One entry per CDR3 protein results from TCRdb running MiXCR on the multiplex PCR reads. Among 50,000 to 55,000 distinct CDR3 sequences listed, under 50% were seen once. What was sequenced was blood. These receptors all stem from a woman between 45 and 60 years old with Graves' ophthalmopathy.

This clonotype was seen at least ten times. The chain couples TRBV10-3 to TRBJ1-1, with a possible D match to TRBD1 (5 bases). CDR1 is ENHRY and CDR2 is SYGVKD in the germline V gene. This CDR3 is built from 14 residues. V lost 6 bases, J lost 5 bases, and 16 bases lay in between. This CDR3 is CAIRQGVSGTEAFF. The CDR3 nucleotides are TGTGCCATCAGGCAAGGGGTATCGGGAACTGAAGCTTTCTTT.

Turning to this clonotype: A single base separates this from a much larger clone, so it may be a read error. As the CDR3 is not closed by the conserved phenylalanine or tryptophan, this likely results from a read error. This chain uses TRBV4-3 with TRBJ1-5, with D maybe TRBD1 (5 bases). The CDR3 has 15 amino acids. The V gene's germline CDR1 is LGHNA and CDR2 YSLEER. Trimming stripped 0 bases from V and 7 bases from J, with 13 bases between. This CDR3 reads CASSQDRGTSQPQHL. CDR3 bases: TGCGCCAGCAGCCAAGACCGGGGCACCAGCCAGCCCCAGCATCTT.

In this sample, this clonotype turned up many times. The genes are TRBV5-6 and TRBJ1-2; TRBD1 might be the D (6 bases). The CDR3 covers 13 residues. Germline lookup yields CDR1 SGHDT and CDR2 YYEEEE. Trimming removed 3 bases from V and 3 bases from J, with 9 bases in between. CDR3 residues: CASSYGQYYGYTF. As DNA, the CDR3 is TGTGCCAGCAGCTATGGACAGTACTATGGCTACACCTTC.

This clonotype was detected ten times or more. V and J are TRBV7-9 and TRBJ2-1, with D hard to call. CDR3 length equals 12 residues. V lost 8 bases and J 3 bases, leaving 8 bases between the germline ends. The germline V gene has CDR1 SEHNR and CDR2 FQNEAQ (reference sequence). In DNA, the CDR3 is TGTGCCAGCCAGGCGGACTACAATGAGCAGTTCTTC. Amino acid sequence: CASQADYNEQFF.

As for this clonotype: Being one base from a much bigger clone, this may be a read error. The CDR3, as DNA: TGTGCCAGCAGTTTAGACGAAGAACTGTTTTTT. Translating it yields CASSLDEELFF. The chain is built from TRBV28 and TRBJ1-4; D gene unclear. V was shortened by 2 bases and J by 12 bases, with 7 bases between the two germline ends. Per the germline V gene, CDR1 is MDHEN and CDR2 is SYDVKM. The CDR3 is 11 residues long.